The 16 T cell receptor beta chains presented below share a single source sample, sequenced in a study of CXCR3-negative and CXCR3-positive naive CD8 T cells. 5' RACE with UMI labels generated the TRB cDNA libraries. One entry per CDR3 protein, without DNA, is what TCRdb gives after re-calling the 5' RACE reads. This sample's table has roughly 120,000 distinct CDR3 sequences. For these receptors, no antigen is known. The study's findings and limits: CXCR3-positive naive cells had TRB CDR3s that were more hydrophobic than CXCR3-negative naive cells had.

Sequencing was performed on naive CXCR3+ CD8+ T cells from blood. This sample's subset: CD45RO-CCR7+CD27+CD95- naive CD8+ T cells expressing CXCR3 (TNR3+). These receptors all stem from a human donor in good health. Some clones in this sample may be carry-over from other donors' samples.

The chain combines TRBV6-5 with TRBJ2-3. The CDR3 loop spans 14 amino acids. Germline assignment: CDR1 MNHEY and CDR2 SVGAGI. The CDR3 sequence is CASSYRFSTDTQYF.

The CDR3 sequence: CATSEDYSNQPQHF. The chain recombines TRBV24-1 with TRBJ1-5. This CDR3 is built from 14 residues. Germline V CDR1 and CDR2: KGHDR, SFDVKD.

This chain links TRBV4-1 with TRBJ1-1; there is no DNA to check the TCRdb D call of TRBD1. This CDR3 contains 17 residues. CDR1 is MGHRA and CDR2 is YSYEKL in the germline V gene. CDR3 sequence reads: CASGQEGGGPGYTEAFF.

The rearrangement links TRBV27 to TRBJ2-3; lacking DNA, the TRBD1 call made by TCRdb goes unchecked. Germline values: CDR1 MNHEY, CDR2 SMNVEV (reference sequence). The CDR3 is 15 residues long. The CDR3 loop is CASSLDRANTDTQYF.

V gene TRBV5-6 combines with J gene TRBJ2-7; TCRdb proposes TRBD1, but this gene call is untestable without DNA. The CDR3 is 16 residues long. The germline V gene encodes CDR1 SGHDT and CDR2 YYEEEE. The CDR3 protein is CASTKGAQTRQGEQYF.

V gene TRBV29-1 combines with J gene TRBJ2-2; TCRdb proposes TRBD1, but this gene call is untestable without DNA. The CDR3 covers 13 residues. Germline CDR1 SQVTM, CDR2 ANQGSEA. The CDR3 spells CSVRDQNTGELFF.

This chain uses TRBV27 with TRBJ2-1; TCRdb reports TRBD2, a call that lacks DNA to check it against. CDR1 MNHEY and CDR2 SMNVEV come from the germline V gene (reference sequence). There are 16 residues in the CDR3. Here the CDR3 reads CASSLSESGGFDEQFF.

The chain has TRBV15 and TRBJ2-1. This CDR3 contains 13 residues. Germline CDR1 reads LNHNV; CDR2 reads YYDKDF (reference sequence). The CDR3 here is CATSRGRYNEQFF.

The chain links TRBV14 to TRBJ2-1. CDR1 is SGHDN and CDR2 is FVKESK in the germline V gene. The CDR3 sequence is 11 residues long. The CDR3 spells CASSVYNEQFF.

V usage is TRBV5-5 and J usage is TRBJ2-7; TCRdb's assignment of TRBD2 cannot be checked, as there is no DNA. This CDR3 region has 13 residues. Germline V gives CDR1 SGHKS, CDR2 YYEKEE (reference sequence). CDR3 region: CASSLVPAYEQYF. The full variable domain, completed using reference TRBV5-5 and TRBJ2-7, is DAGVTQSPTHLIKTRGQQVTLRCSPISGHKSVSWYQQVLGQGPQFIFQYYEKEERGRGNFPDRFSARQFPNYSSELNVNALLLGDSALYLCASSLVPAYEQYFGPGTRLTVT.

This chain links TRBV7-9 with TRBJ2-7. The CDR3 has 14 amino acids. CDR1 is SEHNR and CDR2 is FQNEAQ in the germline V gene (reference sequence). This CDR3 is CASSSEVGSYEQYF.

This chain links TRBV28 with TRBJ2-2; the D call from TCRdb, TRBD2, cannot be confirmed without DNA. The CDR3 length is 15 residues. The germline gives CDR1 MDHEN, CDR2 SYDVKM. The CDR3 protein is CASSPVAGATGEMFF.

This chain joins TRBV7-6 and TRBJ2-5; TCRdb selects TRBD1, and the lack of DNA leaves this call unchecked. The CDR3 extends over 14 amino acids. The germline CDR1 and CDR2 sequences are SGHVS and FNYEAQ. Here the CDR3 reads CASSSQGWVETQYF.

V is TRBV6-2 or TRBV6-3 and J is TRBJ2-7. The germline V gene encodes CDR1 MNHEY and CDR2 SVGEGT. CDR3 size: 15 residues. This chain's CDR3 is CASSLLSRASYEQYF.

The chain joins TRBV6-2 or TRBV6-3 to TRBJ2-5; TCRdb outputs TRBD2, but without DNA this stays unchecked. The length of the CDR3 is 13 residues. Germline loops: CDR1 MNHEY, CDR2 SVGEGT. CDR3 in amino acids: CASREGEGETQYF.

J is TRBJ2-3 and V is TRBV5-6; TCRdb calls TRBD1, which cannot be checked without DNA. CDR1 is SGHDT, CDR2 YYEEEE, per germline. The CDR3 length is 15 residues. The CDR3 loop is CASSILQGITDTQYF.